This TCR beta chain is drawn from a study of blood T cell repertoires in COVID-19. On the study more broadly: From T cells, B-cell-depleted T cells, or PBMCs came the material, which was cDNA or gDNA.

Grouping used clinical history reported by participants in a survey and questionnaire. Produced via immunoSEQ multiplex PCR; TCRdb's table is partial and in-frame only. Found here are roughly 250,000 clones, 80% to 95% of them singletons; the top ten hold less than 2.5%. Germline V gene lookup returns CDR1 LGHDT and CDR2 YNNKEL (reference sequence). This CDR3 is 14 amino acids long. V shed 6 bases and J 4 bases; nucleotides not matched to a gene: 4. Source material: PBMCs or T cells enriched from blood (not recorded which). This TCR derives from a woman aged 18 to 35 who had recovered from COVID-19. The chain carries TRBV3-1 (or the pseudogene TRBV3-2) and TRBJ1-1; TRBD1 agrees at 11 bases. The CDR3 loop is CASRKGQGGTEAFF. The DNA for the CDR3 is TGTGCCAGCAGAAAGGGACAGGGGGGCACTGAAGCTTTCTTT.